These 27 T cell receptor beta chains originate from one sample sequenced in a study of T cell responses to AZD1222 COVID-19 vaccine. Assay used: immunoSEQ multiplex PCR; TCRdb lists only in-frame clones, some missing. In the table there are 140,000 to 150,000 clones, over 90% of which are singletons. The sample was peripheral blood, taken on day 0 of AZD1222 vaccination. Receptors originate from an adult in good health.

The chain is built from TRBV7-9 and TRBJ1-6; 7 positions agree with TRBD1. This CDR3 has 14 residues. CDR1 and CDR2 (germline): SEHNR, FQNEAQ (reference sequence). Losses at the gene ends were 1 base for V and 10 bases for J; bases not matched to a gene: 4. This CDR3 reads CASSLDQGDSPLHF. In DNA, the CDR3 is TGTGCCAGCAGCTTAGACCAGGGGGACTCACCCCTCCACTTT.

The chain uses TRBV6-5 and TRBJ1-5, with D unresolved. Per the germline V gene, CDR1 is MNHEY and CDR2 is SVGAGI. The CDR3 runs to 15 residues. V was trimmed by 0 bases and J by 5 bases, leaving 11 bases between them. The CDR3: CASSYSSVRDQPQHF. The CDR3 DNA reads TGTGCCAGCAGTTACTCGAGCGTGAGAGATCAGCCCCAGCATTTT.

The chain combines TRBV29-1 with TRBJ2-7; 10 nucleotides line up with TRBD1. Germline V CDR1 and CDR2: SQVTM, ANQGSEA. V lost 4 bases and J lost 4; bases outside the gene matches: 7. The CDR3 length is 14 residues. CDR3 sequence reads: CSVGVRDRGYEQYF. As DNA, the CDR3 is TGCAGCGTTGGAGTACGGGACAGGGGTTACGAGCAGTACTTC.

This clone was picked up a small number of times. The chain employs TRBV6-5 and TRBJ1-6, with 8 bases lining up with TRBD1. Germline-derived CDR1 and CDR2 are MNHEY and SVGAGI. The CDR3 consists of 14 residues. V shed 5 bases, J shed 8 bases, and the junction held 5 bases outside the gene matches. DNA for the CDR3: TGTGCCAGCAGTCGGGACAGGCTTTATTCACCCCTCCACTTT. Protein product: CASSRDRLYSPLHF.

This chain links TRBV28 with TRBJ2-5; 10 positions agree with TRBD1. CDR3 length: 19 amino acids. Germline-derived CDR1 and CDR2 are MDHEN and SYDVKM. Trimming at V came to 2 bases and at J to 5 bases, leaving 17 bases not matched to a gene. Written as DNA, the CDR3 is TGTGCCAGCAGTTTAGGGGGCTGGTCGGGACAGGGGCATTTGGAGACCCAGTACTTC. It encodes CASSLGGWSGQGHLETQYF. The full variable domain, its missing parts supplied by reference TRBV28 and TRBJ2-5, is DVKVTQSSRYLVKRTGEKVFLECVQDMDHENMFWYRQDPGLGLRLIYFSYDVKMKEKGDIPEGYSVSREKKERFSLILESASTNQTSMYLCASSLGGWSGQGHLETQYFGPGTRLLVL.

The chain has TRBV23-1 and TRBJ1-2; a weak D match, TRBD1 (6 bases). TRBV23-1 is flagged as an ORF with uncertain function. V was cut by 0 bases and J by 4 bases, with 15 bases left in between. The CDR3 runs to 16 residues. The CDR3 loop is CASSQSRGGGCYGYTF. CDR3 nucleotide sequence: TGCGCCAGCAGTCAATCTAGGGGTGGGGGCTGCTATGGCTACACCTTC.

CDR3 coding DNA: TGCAGTGCTAGTGGATTGGGGGCGGGCACTGAAGCTTTCTTT. Its protein product is CSASGLGAGTEAFF. The chain carries TRBV20-1 and TRBJ1-1; perhaps TRBD1 as D (6 bases). Per the germline V gene, CDR1 is DFQATT and CDR2 is SNEGSKA (reference sequence). The CDR3 runs to 14 residues. Between the trimmed V and J ends, which lost 3 bases and 4 bases, there was a span of 15 bases.

This rearrangement joins TRBV6-5 to TRBJ2-3; D not resolved. The CDR3 contains 12 residues. Trimming removed 6 bases at V and 5 bases at J, with 9 bases between. Germline V gene lookup returns CDR1 MNHEY and CDR2 SVGAGI. The CDR3 nucleotides read TGTGCCAGCAGCCAACGGGTAGATACGCAGTATTTT. Protein: CASSQRVDTQYF.

The rearrangement links TRBV5-5 to TRBJ2-5; D is possibly TRBD2 (5 bases). V was cut by 2 bases and J by 4 bases, with 12 bases left in between. The germline CDR1 and CDR2 sequences are SGHKS and YYEKEE (reference sequence). The CDR3 runs 14 residues. CDR3 DNA sequence: TGTGCCAGCAGCTTATGGACCCGGGGAGAGACCCAGTACTTC. This gives the protein CASSLWTRGETQYF. The variable domain in full, completed from reference TRBV5-5 and TRBJ2-5, reads DAGVTQSPTHLIKTRGQQVTLRCSPISGHKSVSWYQQVLGQGPQFIFQYYEKEERGRGNFPDRFSARQFPNYSSELNVNALLLGDSALYLCASSLWTRGETQYFGPGTRLLVL.

The genes are TRBV2 and TRBJ1-2, with 8 positions matching TRBD1. V lost 5 bases to trimming and J lost 1 base; unmatched junction nucleotides: 9. The CDR3 has 16 residues. The V gene's germline CDR1 is SNHLY and CDR2 FYNNEI. Here the CDR3 reads CASSYKSRGLNYGYTF. The CDR3 nucleotides are TGTGCCAGCAGTTACAAATCCAGGGGGCTTAACTATGGCTACACCTTC.

The chain couples TRBV5-1 to TRBJ2-1, with D tentatively TRBD1 or TRBD2 (6 bases each). With 4 bases removed from V and 9 bases from J, the gap between germline ends came to 11 bases. Germline V gene lookup returns CDR1 SGHRS and CDR2 YFSETQ. The CDR3 totals 12 residues. CDR3 DNA sequence: TGCGCCAGCAGCCTACAGGGAGGTGAGCAGTTCTTC. As protein: CASSLQGGEQFF.

The genes are TRBV14 and TRBJ2-5, with D possibly being TRBD1 (5 bases). Germline V lookup: CDR1 SGHDN, CDR2 FVKESK. The CDR3 totals 15 residues. Trimming stripped 4 bases from V and 5 bases from J, with 17 bases between. CDR3 nucleotides: TGTGCCAGCAGCCCCATGGCAAGGGGCAGGGAGACCCAGTACTTC. Amino acids: CASSPMARGRETQYF.

This rearrangement joins TRBV7-2 to TRBJ1-2; 8 positions agree with TRBD1. The ends lost 6 bases at V and 1 base at J; junction bases unmatched: 10. The CDR3 loop spans 16 amino acids. Germline assignment: CDR1 SGHTA and CDR2 FQGNSA. The CDR3 sequence is CASSTGQGWSNYGYTF. The CDR3 DNA is TGTGCCAGCAGTACCGGACAGGGATGGAGTAACTATGGCTACACCTTC.

The chain employs TRBV5-5 and TRBJ1-2, with a tentative D call TRBD1 (6 bases). Germline assignment: CDR1 SGHKS and CDR2 YYEKEE (reference sequence). Trimming shortened V by 0 bases and J by 4 bases, and 10 bases separated the two germline ends. CDR3 length: 14 residues. The CDR3 DNA reads as TGTGCCAGCAGCTTGGAAGGGGGGAGCTATGGCTACACCTTC. It yields the protein CASSLEGGSYGYTF.

About this clone: In the same sample, other DNA sequences code for this CDR3. This rearrangement joins TRBV5-6 to TRBJ2-1; D gene ambiguous. In germline, CDR1 is SGHDT, CDR2 YYEEEE. The CDR3 runs to 13 residues. V lost 5 bases and J lost 4, with 10 bases in between. CDR3 loop: CASSRGPYNEQFF. CDR3 bases: TGTGCCAGCAGTCGTGGACCGTACAATGAGCAGTTCTTC. Looking up the rest from reference TRBV5-6 and TRBJ2-1 gives the full variable domain: DAGVTQSPTHLIKTRGQQVTLRCSPKSGHDTVSWYQQALGQGPQFIFQYYEEEERQRGNFPDRFSGHQFPNYSSELNVNALLLGDSALYLCASSRGPYNEQFFGPGTRLTVL.

The V call is TRBV19, the J call TRBJ2-7; 9 bases map to TRBD2. The CDR3 is 15 amino acids. V shed 5 bases and J 5 bases; nucleotides not matched to a gene: 10. CDR1 is LNHDA, CDR2 SQIVND, per germline (reference sequence). In nucleotides, the CDR3 is TGTGCCAGTAGTTTCAATAGCGGGAGACGACACGAGCAGTACTTC. Amino acid sequence: CASSFNSGRRHEQYF. Using reference TRBV19 and TRBJ2-7 for the parts outside the CDR3, the full variable domain is DGGITQSPKYLFRKEGQNVTLSCEQNLNHDAMYWYRQDPGQGLRLIYYSQIVNDFQKGDIAEGYSVSREKKESFPLTVTSAQKNPTAFYLCASSFNSGRRHEQYFGPGTRLTVT.

The V gene is TRBV7-3, the J gene TRBJ2-2, with 7 positions matching TRBD2. Trimming at V came to 2 bases and at J to 6 bases, leaving 0 bases not matched to a gene. Germline CDR1 SGHTA, CDR2 FQGTGA. CDR3 length: 13 amino acids. The CDR3 here is CASSLGLAGELFF. CDR3 DNA sequence: TGTGCCAGCAGCTTAGGACTAGCCGGGGAGCTGTTTTTT. Full variable domain (remainder filled in from reference TRBV7-3 and TRBJ2-2): GAGVSQTPSNKVTEKGKYVELRCDPISGHTALYWYRQSLGQGPEFLIYFQGTGAADDSGLPNDRFFAVRPEGSVSTLKIQRTERGDSAVYLCASSLGLAGELFFGEGSRLTVL.

CDR3 protein: CASSPTWGSGLVNQPQHF. CDR3 DNA sequence: TGTGCCAGCAGCCCGACGTGGGGGTCCGGACTGGTCAATCAGCCCCAGCATTTT. The genes are TRBV5-8 and TRBJ1-5, with a possible D match to TRBD1 (5 bases). V dropped 4 bases and J dropped 3 bases, with 23 bases sitting between them. This CDR3 is 18 amino acids long. Germline V lookup: CDR1 SGHTS, CDR2 YDEGEE.

The V and J genes are TRBV27 and TRBJ2-7; D not resolved. The CDR3 consists of 13 residues. Germline lookup yields CDR1 MNHEY and CDR2 SMNVEV (reference sequence). V was cut by 3 bases and J by 3 bases, with 9 bases left in between. The CDR3 DNA is TGTGCCAGCAGTTTTGCCAGGAACTACGAGCAGTACTTC. It yields the protein CASSFARNYEQYF.

The chain carries TRBV18 and TRBJ1-2; D perhaps matches TRBD1 (5 bases). This CDR3 comprises 13 residues. Trimming left V 3 bases short and J 8 bases short, with 13 bases between. Germline V CDR1 and CDR2: KGHSH, LQKENI. The CDR3 coding sequence is TGTGCCAGCTCACCTTCAGGGACGGCGGGCTACACCTTC. Protein sequence: CASSPSGTAGYTF.

The V gene is TRBV6-2 or TRBV6-3, the J gene TRBJ2-1; 9 bases match TRBD1. V lost 7 bases and J lost 4; bases outside the gene matches: 11. The CDR3 contains 16 residues. Germline values: CDR1 MNHEY, CDR2 SVGEGT. The CDR3 sequence is CASIPGTGSRYNEQFF. The CDR3, as DNA: TGTGCCAGCATCCCCGGGACAGGGTCCCGTTACAATGAGCAGTTCTTC.

The CDR3 coding sequence is TGTGCCAGCAGCATGACCCGGGAACGGGGCAATGAGCAGTTCTTC. This gives the protein CASSMTRERGNEQFF. The chain uses TRBV7-2 and TRBJ2-1; D possibly corresponds to TRBD2 (5 bases). Germline V gene lookup returns CDR1 SGHTA and CDR2 FQGNSA. This CDR3 spans 15 amino acids. V was shortened by 5 bases and J by 6 bases, with 17 bases between the two germline ends.

The CDR3 region has the DNA TGTGCCAGCAGTGAATACGCCGACCAGTACTTC. Its translation: CASSEYADQYF. The chain employs TRBV25-1 and TRBJ2-7; D is unresolved. V was cut by 0 bases and J by 10 bases, with 7 bases left in between. The CDR3 length is 11 residues. Germline V gives CDR1 MGHDK, CDR2 SYGVNS.

The chain joins TRBV5-5 to TRBJ2-3; D ambiguous. CDR3 size: 16 residues. CDR1 and CDR2 (germline): SGHKS, YYEKEE (reference sequence). V dropped 4 bases and J dropped 0 bases, with 15 bases sitting between them. CDR3 region: CASSASDQDSTDTQYF. The CDR3 DNA sequence: TGTGCCAGCAGCGCAAGCGATCAAGACAGCACAGATACGCAGTATTTT. The entire variable domain, with the rest obtained from reference TRBV5-5 and TRBJ2-3, is as follows: DAGVTQSPTHLIKTRGQQVTLRCSPISGHKSVSWYQQVLGQGPQFIFQYYEKEERGRGNFPDRFSARQFPNYSSELNVNALLLGDSALYLCASSASDQDSTDTQYFGPGTRLTVL.

The genes are TRBV12-3 or TRBV12-4 and TRBJ2-2; no firm D call. The CDR3 has 13 residues. The germline V and J ends were trimmed by 10 bases and 0 bases, with 9 bases remaining between them. This CDR3 is CANRASNTGELFF. CDR3 bases: TGTGCCAACCGGGCCTCGAACACCGGGGAGCTGTTTTTT.

The chain uses TRBV29-1 and TRBJ1-5, with TRBD1 identical over 9 bases. This CDR3 region has 14 residues. Germline V gene sequence: CDR1 SQVTM, CDR2 ANQGSEA. Germline trimming cut 6 bases from V and 7 bases from J; bases unmatched to any gene: 10. The CDR3 here is CSVSRDRVGQPQHF. The CDR3 region has the DNA TGCAGCGTGTCCCGGGACAGGGTAGGGCAGCCCCAGCATTTT.

This clone appeared once. The rearrangement uses TRBV7-9 and TRBJ1-2, with D perhaps matching TRBD1 (6 bases). The CDR3 length is 14 residues. Germline V gene sequence: CDR1 SEHNR, CDR2 FQNEAQ (reference sequence). Trimming took 0 bases from V and 6 from J, leaving 11 bases between them. Here the CDR3 DNA reads TGTGCCAGCAGCTTAGCGAAGGGGGAGGATGGCTACACCTTC. Amino acid sequence: CASSLAKGEDGYTF.